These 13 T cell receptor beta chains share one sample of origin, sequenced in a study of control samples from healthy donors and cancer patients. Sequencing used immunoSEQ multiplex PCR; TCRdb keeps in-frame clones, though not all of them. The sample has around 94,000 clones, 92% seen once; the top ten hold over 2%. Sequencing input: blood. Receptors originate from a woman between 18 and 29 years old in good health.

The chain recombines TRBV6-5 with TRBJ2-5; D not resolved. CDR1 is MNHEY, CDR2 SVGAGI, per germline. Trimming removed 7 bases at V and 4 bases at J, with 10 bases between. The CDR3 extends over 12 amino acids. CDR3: CASKKSGETQYF. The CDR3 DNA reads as TGTGCCAGCAAAAAATCGGGAGAGACCCAGTACTTC.

CDR3 amino acids: CASSLDPQGARSGDTQYF. The CDR3 region has the DNA TGCGCCAGCAGCTTGGATCCCCAGGGGGCTAGGTCAGGGGATACGCAGTATTTT. V gene TRBV5-1 combines with J gene TRBJ2-3, with 8 positions matching TRBD1. CDR1 and CDR2 (germline): SGHRS, YFSETQ. CDR3 size: 18 residues. The V segment lost 0 bases and the J segment 6 bases; nucleotides outside the gene matches: 15.

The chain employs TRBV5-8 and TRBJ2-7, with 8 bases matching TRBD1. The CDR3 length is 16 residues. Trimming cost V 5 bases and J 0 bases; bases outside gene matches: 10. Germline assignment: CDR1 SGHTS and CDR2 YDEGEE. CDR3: CASSLPLGQGSYEQYF. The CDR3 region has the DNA TGTGCCAGCAGTCTTCCCCTCGGACAGGGCTCCTACGAGCAGTACTTC. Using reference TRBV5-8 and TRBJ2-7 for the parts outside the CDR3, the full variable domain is EAGVTQSPTHLIKTRGQQATLRCSPISGHTSVYWYQQALGLGLQFLLWYDEGEERNRGNFPPRFSGRQFPNYSSELNVNALELEDSALYLCASSLPLGQGSYEQYFGPGTRLTVT.

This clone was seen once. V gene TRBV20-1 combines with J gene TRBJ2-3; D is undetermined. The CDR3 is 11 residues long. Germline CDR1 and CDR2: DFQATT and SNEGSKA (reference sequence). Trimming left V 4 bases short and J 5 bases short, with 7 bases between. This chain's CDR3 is CSATVGDTQYF. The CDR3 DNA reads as TGCAGTGCTACGGTAGGAGATACGCAGTATTTT.

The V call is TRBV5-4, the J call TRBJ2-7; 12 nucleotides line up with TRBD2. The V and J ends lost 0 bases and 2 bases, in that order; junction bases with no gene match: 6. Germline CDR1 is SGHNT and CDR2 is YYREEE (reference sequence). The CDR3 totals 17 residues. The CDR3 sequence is CASSLELAGGLPYEQYF. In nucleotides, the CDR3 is TGTGCCAGCAGCTTGGAGCTAGCGGGGGGGCTACCCTACGAGCAGTACTTC. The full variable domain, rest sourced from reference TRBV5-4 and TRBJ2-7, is ETGVTQSPTHLIKTRGQQVTLRCSSQSGHNTVSWYQQALGQGPQFIFQYYREEENGRGNFPPRFSGLQFPNYSSELNVNALELDDSALYLCASSLELAGGLPYEQYFGPGTRLTVT.

CDR3 amino acids: CASSLSRDRAFF. The CDR3 DNA is TGTGCCAGCAGCTTAAGTAGGGACCGAGCTTTCTTT. The V gene is TRBV7-9, the J gene TRBJ1-1; D perhaps matches TRBD1 (5 bases). Germline-derived CDR1 and CDR2 are SEHNR and FQNEAQ (reference sequence). Trimming removed 2 bases from V and 10 bases from J, with 11 bases in between. The CDR3 extends over 12 amino acids.

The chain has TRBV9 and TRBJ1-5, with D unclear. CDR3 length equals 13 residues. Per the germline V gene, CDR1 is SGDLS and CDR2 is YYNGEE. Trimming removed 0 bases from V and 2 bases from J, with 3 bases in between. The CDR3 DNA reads TGTGCCAGCAGCGTAGCGGGCAATCAGCCCCAGCATTTT. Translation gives CASSVAGNQPQHF.

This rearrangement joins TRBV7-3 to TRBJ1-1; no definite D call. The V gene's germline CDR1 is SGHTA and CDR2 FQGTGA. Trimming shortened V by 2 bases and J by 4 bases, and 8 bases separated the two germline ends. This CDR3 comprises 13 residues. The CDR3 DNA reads TGTGCCAGCAGCTTAGAATTTTTCACTGAAGCTTTCTTT. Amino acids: CASSLEFFTEAFF.

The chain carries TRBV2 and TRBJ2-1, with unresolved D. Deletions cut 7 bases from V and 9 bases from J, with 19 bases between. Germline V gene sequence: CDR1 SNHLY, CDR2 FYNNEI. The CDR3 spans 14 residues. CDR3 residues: CASKGVRGRGEQFF. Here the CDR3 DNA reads TGTGCCAGCAAGGGCGTGCGAGGACGTGGTGAGCAGTTCTTC.

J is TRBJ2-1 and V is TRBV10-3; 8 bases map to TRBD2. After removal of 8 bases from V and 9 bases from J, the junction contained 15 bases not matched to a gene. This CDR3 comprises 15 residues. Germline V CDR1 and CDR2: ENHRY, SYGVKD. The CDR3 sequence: CAIALNPGGPGEQFF. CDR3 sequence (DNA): TGTGCCATCGCTCTTAATCCGGGAGGGCCAGGTGAGCAGTTCTTC.

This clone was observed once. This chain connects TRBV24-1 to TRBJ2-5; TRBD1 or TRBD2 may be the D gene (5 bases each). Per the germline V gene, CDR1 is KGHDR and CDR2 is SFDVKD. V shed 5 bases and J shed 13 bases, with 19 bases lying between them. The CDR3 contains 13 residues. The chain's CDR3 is CATSGLDRDRWYF. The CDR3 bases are TGTGCCACCAGTGGCCTCGACCGGGACCGCTGGTACTTC.

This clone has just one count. The CDR3 loop is CASSFLGGTYEQYF. CDR3 in DNA: TGTGCCAGTAGTTTTCTAGGAGGAACCTACGAGCAGTACTTC. V usage is TRBV19 and J usage is TRBJ2-7, with a possible D match to TRBD2 (5 bases). V was clipped by 5 bases and J by 2 bases, with 13 bases between them. The CDR3 covers 14 residues. From germline, CDR1 is LNHDA and CDR2 SQIVND (reference sequence).

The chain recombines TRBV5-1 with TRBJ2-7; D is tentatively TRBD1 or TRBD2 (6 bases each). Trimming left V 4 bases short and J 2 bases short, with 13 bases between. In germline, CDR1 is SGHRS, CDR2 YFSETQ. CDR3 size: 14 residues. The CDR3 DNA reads TGCGCCAGCAGCCCCGGGGGCGATGCCTACGAGCAGTACTTC. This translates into CASSPGGDAYEQYF.